The 7 T cell receptor beta chains given below trace back to one sample, sequenced in a study of blood T cell repertoires in COVID-19 (dated by TCRdb to about 2020). Library preparation used the immunoSEQ multiplex PCR assay. TCRdb carries this immuneACCESS record with in-frame sequences only. Its versions omit some clonotypes, under half of them owing to an unresolved V gene in the studies checked, with the rest unexplained. This sample is represented by some 60,000 clones; more than 85% of them were singletons. Under 3% of the sample is taken by the ten largest. The sample was peripheral blood. These receptors were collected from a man between 60 and 70 years old with acute or convalescent COVID-19.

The chain recombines TRBV5-1 with TRBJ2-5; D possibly corresponds to TRBD1 (6 bases). The CDR3 loop spans 15 amino acids. V was pared by 2 bases and J by 5 bases, with 16 bases between. Germline CDR1 reads SGHRS; CDR2 reads YFSETQ. The CDR3 here is CASSFGQPQGETQYF. The DNA for the CDR3 is TGCGCCAGCAGCTTTGGACAGCCCCAAGGGGAGACCCAGTACTTC.

The chain uses TRBV3-1 (or the pseudogene TRBV3-2) and TRBJ1-3, with D perhaps matching TRBD1 (5 bases). Deletions cut 4 bases from V and 3 bases from J, with 19 bases between. The CDR3 contains 17 residues. Germline lookup yields CDR1 LGHDT and CDR2 YNNKEL (reference sequence). CDR3 sequence reads: CASSPMGGVMSGNTIYF. As DNA, the CDR3 is TGTGCCAGCAGCCCGATGGGAGGGGTGATGAGTGGAAACACCATATATTTT.

This rearrangement joins TRBV9 to TRBJ1-2; 10 bases fit TRBD1. CDR3 length equals 14 residues. V shed 4 bases, J shed 8 bases, and the junction held 8 bases outside the gene matches. Germline V gives CDR1 SGDLS, CDR2 YYNGEE. CDR3 nucleotide sequence: TGTGCCAGCAGCCCCGGGACAGGGGCGCGGGGCTACACCTTC. Protein: CASSPGTGARGYTF.

This chain connects TRBV11-1 to TRBJ2-1; 7 nucleotides agree with TRBD2. The CDR3 covers 15 residues. CDR1 is SGHAT and CDR2 is FQDESV in the germline V gene (reference sequence). After removal of 3 bases from V and 5 bases from J, the junction contained 7 bases not matched to a gene. This CDR3 is CASSFSGRGDNEQFF. The CDR3 DNA reads as TGTGCCAGCAGCTTTAGCGGACGGGGGGACAATGAGCAGTTCTTC.

The V call is TRBV9, the J call TRBJ2-3; 9 positions agree with TRBD2. The germline V gene encodes CDR1 SGDLS and CDR2 YYNGEE. V dropped 3 bases and J dropped 2; count of bases not matched to a gene: 4. The CDR3 is 15 residues long. In DNA, the CDR3 is TGTGCCAGCAGCGCTCTAGCGGGACCCACAGATACGCAGTATTTT. This sequence encodes CASSALAGPTDTQYF.

The rearrangement links TRBV30 to TRBJ1-5; D is unresolved. This CDR3 has 14 amino acids. The germline gives CDR1 GTSNPN, CDR2 SVGIG (reference sequence). The V gene lost 1 base and the J gene lost 3 bases, with 10 bases spanning the gap. CDR3 in amino acids: CAWSARVTNQPQHF. The CDR3 nucleotides are TGTGCCTGGAGTGCGAGAGTAACCAATCAGCCCCAGCATTTT.

The V and J genes are TRBV14 and TRBJ2-5; unclear D gene. This CDR3 spans 11 amino acids. Between the trimmed V and J ends, which lost 1 base and 7 bases, there was a span of 4 bases. Germline CDR1 is SGHDN and CDR2 is FVKESK. The DNA for the CDR3 is TGTGCCAGCAGCCAAGGAGGGACCCAGTACTTC. Residues: CASSQGGTQYF.